This entry lists 20 T cell receptor beta chains sequenced from one sample in a study of CD8 T cells in Susac syndrome. Reverse transcription used roughly 0.45 to 1 ug RNA and random hexamers. Each CDR3 protein gets one entry after TCRdb re-called the immunoSEQ multiplex PCR reads with MiXCR. Of around 300,000 distinct CDR3 sequences in the sample, roughly 90% were seen once. The sequencing sample was made of CD8+ T cells from PBMCs. The origin of the receptors is a human donor with multiple sclerosis.

This clonotype was found once. The rearrangement uses TRBV20-1 and TRBJ2-1; D not certain. The ends were cut back, 4 bases at V and 13 bases at J, with 14 bases in the middle. The CDR3 covers 11 residues. The V gene's germline CDR1 is DFQATT and CDR2 SNEGSKA (reference sequence). CDR3 protein: CSAIGQANQFF. CDR3 bases: TGCAGTGCTATCGGGCAGGCGAATCAGTTCTTC.

DNA for the CDR3: TGTGCCAGCAGTAGGAAGAGGACCTACGAGCAGTACTTC. Residues: CASSRKRTYEQYF. This chain joins TRBV28 and TRBJ2-7; no clear D. This CDR3 has 13 amino acids. Germline V gene data show CDR1 as MDHEN and CDR2 as SYDVKM. The germline V and J ends were trimmed by 5 bases and 2 bases, with 10 bases remaining between them. Full variable domain (rest looked up from reference TRBV28 and TRBJ2-7): DVKVTQSSRYLVKRTGEKVFLECVQDMDHENMFWYRQDPGLGLRLIYFSYDVKMKEKGDIPEGYSVSREKKERFSLILESASTNQTSMYLCASSRKRTYEQYFGPGTRLTVT.

The chain carries TRBV10-3 and TRBJ1-2; no clear D. The CDR3 is 12 residues long. Per germline, CDR1 ENHRY and CDR2 SYGVKD. The V and J ends lost 2 bases and 5 bases respectively, with 6 bases between them. The CDR3 nucleotides are TGTGCCATCAGTGAGGGACTATATGGCTACACCTTC. Amino acid sequence: CAISEGLYGYTF.

The V and J genes are TRBV6-2 or TRBV6-3 and TRBJ2-7; the match to TRBD1 covers 7 bases. The V gene end was trimmed by 6 bases and the J gene end by 3 bases; junction bases not matched to a gene: 11. CDR1 is MNHEY and CDR2 is SVGEGT in the germline V gene. The CDR3 covers 15 residues. The CDR3: CASRPRTGDYYEQYF. CDR3 nucleotide sequence: TGTGCCAGCAGACCACGGACAGGCGATTACTACGAGCAGTACTTC.

The chain carries TRBV20-1 and TRBJ2-4; 7 positions agree with TRBD1. The CDR3 totals 15 residues. Germline V gene data show CDR1 as DFQATT and CDR2 as SNEGSKA (reference sequence). Germline trimming cut 0 bases from V and 2 bases from J; bases unmatched to any gene: 4. The CDR3 DNA follows: TGCAGTGCTAGAGAGGCAGGGGGTCCCAAAAACATTCAGTACTTC. It translates to CSAREAGGPKNIQYF.

This clonotype was seen once. The chain employs TRBV4-2 and TRBJ2-3; perhaps TRBD2 as D (5 bases). Trimming took off 0 bases at V and 1 base at J, with 11 bases between the two ends. CDR3 size: 16 residues. CDR1 is LGHNA, CDR2 YNFKEQ, per germline. CDR3 DNA: TGTGCCAGCAGCCAAGAAGCTTGGCGGGGCACAGATACGCAGTATTTT. Residues: CASSQEAWRGTDTQYF.

V and J are TRBV5-5 and TRBJ2-7, with TRBD2 identical over 13 bases. The CDR3 runs to 16 residues. Germline V lookup: CDR1 SGHKS, CDR2 YYEKEE (reference sequence). V trimming: 6 bases; J trimming: 3 bases; junction bases outside the gene matches: 9. The CDR3 reads CASTLLRTSGSYEQYF. The DNA of the CDR3 is TGTGCCAGCACACTCCTACGGACTAGCGGGAGCTACGAGCAGTACTTC. The full variable domain, rest sourced from reference TRBV5-5 and TRBJ2-7, is DAGVTQSPTHLIKTRGQQVTLRCSPISGHKSVSWYQQVLGQGPQFIFQYYEKEERGRGNFPDRFSARQFPNYSSELNVNALLLGDSALYLCASTLLRTSGSYEQYFGPGTRLTVT.

The genes are TRBV11-1 and TRBJ2-1; D may match TRBD1 or TRBD2 (5 bases each). The V end was cut by 6 bases, the J end by 8 bases, with 17 bases between. Germline assignment: CDR1 SGHAT and CDR2 FQDESV (reference sequence). CDR3 length equals 14 residues. The DNA of the CDR3 is TGTGCCAGCAGTAATCTGGGGGTAACCGATGAGCAGTTCTTC. Protein product: CASSNLGVTDEQFF.

The V gene is TRBV2, the J gene TRBJ2-1; 13 nucleotides align to TRBD2. CDR3 length: 16 amino acids. The junction had 5 bases not matched to a gene; V was cut back by 6 bases and J by 3 bases. In germline, CDR1 is SNHLY, CDR2 FYNNEI. CDR3 sequence: CASSVTSGGFYNEQFF. In DNA form, the CDR3 reads TGTGCCAGCAGCGTGACTAGCGGGGGGTTCTACAATGAGCAGTTCTTC.

The chain is built from TRBV2 and TRBJ2-7; no clear D. V was shortened by 3 bases and J by 5 bases, with 2 bases between the two germline ends. This CDR3 spans 10 amino acids. Germline CDR1 SNHLY, CDR2 FYNNEI. In DNA, the CDR3 is TGTGCCAGCAGTGAGAACGAGCAGTACTTC. It is translated as CASSENEQYF.

This chain joins TRBV5-1 and TRBJ2-6, with 8 bases aligning to TRBD1. Unmatched junction bases numbered 6, after V lost 4 bases and J lost 6 bases. The germline CDR1 and CDR2 sequences are SGHRS and YFSETQ. This CDR3 is 15 amino acids long. The CDR3 bases are TGCGCCAGCAGCCACGGACAGGGTGCGGCCAACGTCCTGACTTTC. It codes for CASSHGQGAANVLTF. The complete variable domain, with remaining parts taken from reference TRBV5-1 and TRBJ2-6, reads KAGVTQTPRYLIKTRGQQVTLSCSPISGHRSVSWYQQTPGQGLQFLFEYFSETQRNKGNFPGRFSGRQFSNSRSEMNVSTLELGDSALYLCASSHGQGAANVLTFGAGSRLTVL.

This clonotype has only a few counts. The J gene is TRBJ2-1, the V gene TRBV12-3 or TRBV12-4; 7 bases agree with TRBD2. CDR3 length: 12 residues. V was clipped by 8 bases and J by 6 bases; unmatched bases: 4. The CDR3: CASRTSGNEQFF. Written as DNA, the CDR3 is TGTGCCAGCCGGACTAGTGGCAATGAGCAGTTCTTC.

The J gene is TRBJ2-1, the V gene TRBV6-5, with 10 bases fitting TRBD2. The germline gives CDR1 MNHEY, CDR2 SVGAGI. V was pared by 0 bases and J by 8 bases, with 7 bases of the junction left unmatched. This CDR3 contains 16 residues. The CDR3, as DNA: TGTGCCAGCAGTTACTCGGCTAGCGGGAGCTCGGATGAGCAGTTCTTC. Its protein product is CASSYSASGSSDEQFF.

This sequence joins TRBV29-1 and TRBJ2-1, with TRBD2 identical over 13 bases. J gave up 7 bases and V 2 bases, and 5 bases lay outside the gene matches. The germline V gene has CDR1 SQVTM and CDR2 ANQGSEA. This CDR3 is 15 amino acids long. The CDR3 loop reads CSVEPGLAGKNEQFF. For the CDR3, the DNA is TGCAGCGTTGAACCGGGACTAGCGGGGAAAAATGAGCAGTTCTTC.

The chain links TRBV10-3 to TRBJ1-1, with D uncertain. CDR3 size: 14 residues. CDR1 is ENHRY, CDR2 SYGVKD, per germline. Between the trimmed V and J ends, which lost 4 bases and 6 bases, there was a span of 15 bases. The CDR3: CAISGGRGIPEAFF. The CDR3, as DNA: TGTGCCATCAGTGGTGGTCGGGGTATACCTGAAGCTTTCTTT.

The chain has TRBV11-2 and TRBJ2-7; possible D gene TRBD2, 6 bases. Deletions cut 1 base from V and 1 base from J, with 14 bases between. The CDR3 spans 16 residues. Germline V lookup: CDR1 SGHAT, CDR2 FQNNGV. The CDR3 coding sequence is TGTGCCAGCAGCTTAGCCCTGGTGGGGGGTTCCTACGAGCAGTACTTC. Its translation is CASSLALVGGSYEQYF.

The V call is TRBV6-2 or TRBV6-3, the J call TRBJ2-5; 7 nucleotides match TRBD1. The J segment lost 3 bases and the V segment lost 6 bases, leaving 4 bases of the junction unmatched. This CDR3 is 13 amino acids long. Per the germline V gene, CDR1 is MNHEY and CDR2 is SVGEGT. The CDR3 DNA follows: TGTGCCAGCAGATCTGGGACAGAAGAGACCCAGTACTTC. This codes for CASRSGTEETQYF.

The gene calls are TRBV9 and TRBJ1-2; D not certain. The CDR3 consists of 15 residues. Germline-derived CDR1 and CDR2 are SGDLS and YYNGEE. V was clipped by 4 bases and J by 1 base, with 14 bases between them. CDR3 bases: TGTGCCAGCAGCCCAGAACCCGGGGTTAACTATGGCTACACCTTC. Protein product: CASSPEPGVNYGYTF.

V usage is TRBV3-1 and J usage is TRBJ2-5; 9 nucleotides line up with TRBD1. V was pared by 5 bases and J by 5 bases, with 9 bases of the junction left unmatched. CDR3 length: 15 residues. From germline, CDR1 is LGHDT and CDR2 YNNKEL (reference sequence). CDR3: CASSDSYRGRETQYF. The CDR3 bases are TGTGCCAGCAGCGACTCTTACAGGGGGCGTGAGACCCAGTACTTC.

The rearrangement links TRBV7-9 to TRBJ1-1; D unresolved. The ends were cut back, 2 bases at V and 6 bases at J, with 7 bases in the middle. The CDR3 is 12 amino acids. Germline CDR1 SEHNR, CDR2 FQNEAQ (reference sequence). The CDR3 DNA is TGTGCCAGCAGCTTAAAGGTGCCTGAAGCTTTCTTT. Translation: CASSLKVPEAFF.